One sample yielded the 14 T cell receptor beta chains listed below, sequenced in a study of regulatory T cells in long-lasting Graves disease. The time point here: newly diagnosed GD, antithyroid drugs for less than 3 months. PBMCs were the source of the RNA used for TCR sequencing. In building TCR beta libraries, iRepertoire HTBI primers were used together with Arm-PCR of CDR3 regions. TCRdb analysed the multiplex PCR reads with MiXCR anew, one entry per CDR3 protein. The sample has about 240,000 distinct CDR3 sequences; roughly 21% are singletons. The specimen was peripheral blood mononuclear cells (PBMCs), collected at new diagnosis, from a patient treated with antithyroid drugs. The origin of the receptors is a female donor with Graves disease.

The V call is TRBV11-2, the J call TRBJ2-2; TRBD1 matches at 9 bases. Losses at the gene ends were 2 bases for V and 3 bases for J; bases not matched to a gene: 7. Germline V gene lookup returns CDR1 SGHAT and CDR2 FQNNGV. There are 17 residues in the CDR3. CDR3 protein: CASSLNPGQGDTGELFF. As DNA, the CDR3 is TGTGCCAGCAGCTTAAACCCGGGACAGGGAGACACCGGGGAGCTGTTTTTT.

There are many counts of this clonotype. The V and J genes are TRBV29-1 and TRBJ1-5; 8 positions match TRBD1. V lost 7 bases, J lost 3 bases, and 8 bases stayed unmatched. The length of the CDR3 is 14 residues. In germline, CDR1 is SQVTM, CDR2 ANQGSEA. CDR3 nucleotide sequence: TGCAGCGCTTGGACAGGGAGCTTCAATCAGCCCCAGCATTTT. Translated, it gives CSAWTGSFNQPQHF. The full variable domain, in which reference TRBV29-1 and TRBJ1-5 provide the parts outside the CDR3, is SAVISQKPSRDICQRGTSLTIQCQVDSQVTMMFWYRQQPGQSLTLIATANQGSEATYESGFVIDKFPISRPNLTFSTLTVSNMSPEDSSIYLCSAWTGSFNQPQHFGDGTRLSIL.

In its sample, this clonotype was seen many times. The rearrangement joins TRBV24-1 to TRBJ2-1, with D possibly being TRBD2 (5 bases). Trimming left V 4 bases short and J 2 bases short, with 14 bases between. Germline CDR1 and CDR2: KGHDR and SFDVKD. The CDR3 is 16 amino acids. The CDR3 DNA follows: TGTGCCACCAGTGACCCCGGACTCCCAGCCTACAATGAGCAGTTCTTC. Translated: CATSDPGLPAYNEQFF.

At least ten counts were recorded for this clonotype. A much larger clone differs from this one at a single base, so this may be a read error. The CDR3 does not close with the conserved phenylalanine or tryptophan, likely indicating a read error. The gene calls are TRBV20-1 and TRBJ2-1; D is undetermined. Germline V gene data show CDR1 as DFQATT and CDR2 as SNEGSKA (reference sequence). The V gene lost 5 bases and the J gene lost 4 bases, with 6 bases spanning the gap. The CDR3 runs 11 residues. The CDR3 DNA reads TGCAGTGCTGAACGGTACAATGAGCAGTTCCTC. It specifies CSAERYNEQFL.

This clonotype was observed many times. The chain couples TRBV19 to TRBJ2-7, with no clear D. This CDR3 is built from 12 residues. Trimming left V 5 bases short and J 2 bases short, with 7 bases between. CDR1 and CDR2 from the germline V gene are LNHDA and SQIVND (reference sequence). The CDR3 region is CASSSPTYEQYF. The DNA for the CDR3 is TGTGCCAGTAGTTCTCCGACCTACGAGCAGTACTTC.

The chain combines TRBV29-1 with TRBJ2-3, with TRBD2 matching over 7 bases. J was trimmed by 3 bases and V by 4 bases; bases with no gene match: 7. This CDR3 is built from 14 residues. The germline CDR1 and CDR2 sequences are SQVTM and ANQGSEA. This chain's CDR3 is CSVVGGRGTDTQYF. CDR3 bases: TGCAGCGTTGTGGGGGGGAGAGGAACAGATACGCAGTATTTT.

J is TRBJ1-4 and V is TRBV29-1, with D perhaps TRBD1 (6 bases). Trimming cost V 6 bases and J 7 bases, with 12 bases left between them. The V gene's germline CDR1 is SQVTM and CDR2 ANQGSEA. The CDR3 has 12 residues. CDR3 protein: CSVDVGAEKLFF. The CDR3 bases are TGCAGCGTCGATGTGGGGGCTGAAAAACTGTTTTTT.

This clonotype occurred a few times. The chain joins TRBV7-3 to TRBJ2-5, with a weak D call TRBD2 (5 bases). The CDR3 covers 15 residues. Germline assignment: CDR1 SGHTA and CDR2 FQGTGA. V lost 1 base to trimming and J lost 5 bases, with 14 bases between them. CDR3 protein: CASSLITGGGETQYF. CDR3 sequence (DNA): TGTGCCAGCAGCTTAATTACGGGCGGAGGCGAGACCCAGTACTTC.

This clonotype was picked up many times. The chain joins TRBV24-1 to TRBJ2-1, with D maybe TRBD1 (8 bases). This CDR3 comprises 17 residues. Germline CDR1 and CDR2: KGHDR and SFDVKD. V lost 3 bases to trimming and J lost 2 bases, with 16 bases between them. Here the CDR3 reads CATSDTRTGTTYNEQFF. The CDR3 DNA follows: TGTGCCACCAGTGATACAAGGACAGGGACTACCTACAATGAGCAGTTCTTC.

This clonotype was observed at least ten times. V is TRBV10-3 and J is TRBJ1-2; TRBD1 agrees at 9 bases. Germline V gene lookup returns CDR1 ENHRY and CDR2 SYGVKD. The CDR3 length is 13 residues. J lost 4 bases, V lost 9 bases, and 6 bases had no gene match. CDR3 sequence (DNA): TGTGCCATGACTTCGGGACAGGGCTATGGCTACACCTTC. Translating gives CAMTSGQGYGYTF.

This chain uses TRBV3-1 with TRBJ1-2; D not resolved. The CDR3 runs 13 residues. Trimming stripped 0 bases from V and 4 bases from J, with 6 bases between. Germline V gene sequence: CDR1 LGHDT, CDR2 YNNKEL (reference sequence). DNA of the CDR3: TGTGCCAGCAGCCAAGATTGGGGCTATGGCTACACCTTC. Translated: CASSQDWGYGYTF.

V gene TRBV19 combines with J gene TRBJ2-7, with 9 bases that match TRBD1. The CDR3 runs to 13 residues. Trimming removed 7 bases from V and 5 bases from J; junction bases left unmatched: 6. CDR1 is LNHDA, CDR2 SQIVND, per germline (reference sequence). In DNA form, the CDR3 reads TGTGCCAGTACCCACAGGGGGCTAAACGAGCAGTACTTC. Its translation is CASTHRGLNEQYF. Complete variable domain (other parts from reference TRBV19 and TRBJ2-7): DGGITQSPKYLFRKEGQNVTLSCEQNLNHDAMYWYRQDPGQGLRLIYYSQIVNDFQKGDIAEGYSVSREKKESFPLTVTSAQKNPTAFYLCASTHRGLNEQYFGPGTRLTVT.

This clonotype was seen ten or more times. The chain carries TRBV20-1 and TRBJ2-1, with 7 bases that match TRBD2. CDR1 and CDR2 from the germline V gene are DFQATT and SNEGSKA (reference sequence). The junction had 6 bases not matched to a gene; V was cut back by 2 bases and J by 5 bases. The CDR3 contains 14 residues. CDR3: CSARFASGDNEQFF. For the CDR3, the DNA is TGCAGTGCTAGATTCGCTAGCGGAGACAATGAGCAGTTCTTC.

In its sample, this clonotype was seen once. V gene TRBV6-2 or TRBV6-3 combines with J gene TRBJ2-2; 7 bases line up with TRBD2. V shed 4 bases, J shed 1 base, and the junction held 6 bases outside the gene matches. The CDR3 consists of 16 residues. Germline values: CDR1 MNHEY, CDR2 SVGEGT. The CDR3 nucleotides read TGTGCCAGCAGTTCACTTCTAGCGGTGAACACCGGGGAGCTGTTTTTT. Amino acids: CASSSLLAVNTGELFF.